These T cell receptor beta chains were read from a single sample in a study of OX40 agonist ivuxolimab in advanced cancers. Produced via immunoSEQ multiplex PCR; TCRdb's table is partial and in-frame only. Among some 48,000 clones listed, about nine tenths were seen once. The sequenced sample was CD4+ or CD8+ T cells sorted from blood, obtained in a trial of the OX40 agonist ivuxolimab. All receptors derive from an adult with an advanced solid tumor such as melanoma, head and neck, liver or kidney cancer. CDR3s include the opening cysteine and the closing phenylalanine or tryptophan. D genes are given only for firm matches. Rows may omit the clone size; those that give it use once, few, many or a size class.

>TRBJ2-1|NA|NA|TRBV6-5
TGTGCCAGCAGTTACCCGGCCGCCGGCAATGAGCAGTTCTTC
CASSYPAAGNEQFF
>TRBJ2-3|TRBD2|NA|TRBV5-1
TGCGCCAGCAGCCTCTGGACTAGCGGGGGGCGCACAGATACGCAGTATTTT
CASSLWTSGGRTDTQYF
>TRBJ1-3|NA|NA|TRBV7-9
TGTGCCAGCAGCTTAGCCGGGGGGTACTCTGGAAACACCATATATTTT
CASSLAGGYSGNTIYF
>TRBJ1-1|NA|NA|TRBV11-2
TGTGCTAGCACCCCCGGGGTCCCGGCCTTCTTT
CASTPGVPAFF
>TRBJ1-1|NA|few|TRBV2
TGTGCCAGCAGCGAGTCTGAAGCTTTCTTT
CASSESEAFF
>TRBJ1-6|NA|NA|TRBV4-2
TGTGCCAGCAGCTTAACGACGGGGTCACCCCTCCACTTT
CASSLTTGSPLHF
>TRBJ2-5|NA|once|TRBV6-1
TGTGCCAGCAGGAAAACAGGGTTAATAGAGACCCAGTACTTC
CASRKTGLIETQYF
>TRBJ2-7|NA|NA|TRBV18
TGTGCCAGCTCACCACCTTCGGGGTGGCACGAGCAGTACTTT
CASSPPSGWHEQYF
>TRBJ2-6|NA|NA|TRBV10-2
TGCGCCAGCATCCCCGGGGGACCGGACCGCTCTGGGGCCAACGTCCTGACTTTC
CASIPGGPDRSGANVLTF
>TRBJ1-1|NA|NA|TRBV4-1
TGCGCCAGCAGCCCGACAGCAAACACTGAAGCTTTCTTT
CASSPTANTEAFF
>TRBJ2-1|NA|NA|TRBV4-1
TGCGCCAGCAGCCAGAAACCGGACGTGAGCAATGAGCAGTTCTTC
CASSQKPDVSNEQFF
>TRBJ2-5|NA|NA|TRBV5-6
TGTGCCAGCATTTTGACAGGAGGGGAGACCCAGTACTTC
CASILTGGETQYF
>TRBJ2-3|TRBD1|NA|TRBV4-1
TGCGCCAGCAGCCCTGGGACAGGGGGCACAGAAGATACGCAGTATTTT
CASSPGTGGTEDTQYF
>TRBJ2-7|NA|NA|TRBV5-1
TGCGCCAGCAGCTTGGATCGCCTTATAGAGCAGTACTTC
CASSLDRLIEQYF
>TRBJ1-6|TRBD1|NA|TRBV11-2
TGTGCCAGCAGCCACATAGCCGACAGGGGGAATTCACCCCTCCACTTT
CASSHIADRGNSPLHF
>TRBJ2-1|NA|NA|TRBV6-1
TGTGCCAGCAGTGAGGTGCCGGTAAGCTCCTACAATGAGCAGTTCTTC
CASSEVPVSSYNEQFF
>TRBJ1-4|NA|NA|TRBV15
TGTGCCACCAGCAGCAGAGGTGTTGGGGGAAAACTGTTTTTT
CATSSRGVGGKLFF
>TRBJ2-3|NA|NA|TRBV6-1
TGTGCCAGCAGTCCTGCTTCTTGGGATACGCAGTATTTT
CASSPASWDTQYF
>TRBJ2-1|NA|NA|TRBV7-9
TGTGCCAGCATGGACCATTACAATGAGCAGTTCTTC
CASMDHYNEQFF
>TRBJ1-5|NA|once|TRBV6-5
TGTGCCTCCAGGCGCAAAGGCAATCAGCCCCAGCATTTT
CASRRKGNQPQHF
>TRBJ1-2|NA|NA|TRBV4-1
TGCGCCAGCAGCCAAGACCCGGGGGCGATCACCTATGGCTACACCTTC
CASSQDPGAITYGYTF
>TRBJ1-4|NA|NA|TRBV11-2
TGTGCCAGCAGCTTCACCGCTAATGAAAAACTGTTTTTT
CASSFTANEKLFF
>TRBJ2-5|NA|NA|TRBV7-9
TGTGCCAGCACCCCCCCGAGTGAGGAGACCCAGTACTTC
CASTPPSEETQYF
>TRBJ1-5|TRBD1|NA|TRBV6-1
TGTGCCAGCAGGGACAGGGGGTCCCTCAATCAGCCCCAGCATTTT
CASRDRGSLNQPQHF
>TRBJ1-5|TRBD1|NA|TRBV5-8
TGTGCCAGCAGCGACGGACAGGTGGGGGGTGGACAGCCCCAGCATTTT
CASSDGQVGGGQPQHF
>TRBJ2-6|NA|few|TRBV18
TGTGCCAGCTCAGTAGGTCTCTCTGGGGCCAACGTCCTGACTTTC
CASSVGLSGANVLTF
>TRBJ1-4|NA|NA|TRBV5-1
TGCGCCAGCAGCCTGACAGACGCAACTAATGAAAAACTGTTTTTT
CASSLTDATNEKLFF
>TRBJ1-1|TRBD1|NA|TRBV6-5
TGTGCCAGCAGTTACACGACAGGGATCACTGAAGCTTTCTTT
CASSYTTGITEAFF
>TRBJ1-2|NA|NA|TRBV9
TGTGCCAGCAGCGCCGACGACAGTTCGAACTATGGCTACACCTTC
CASSADDSSNYGYTF
>TRBJ2-2|TRBD1|NA|TRBV7-8
TGTGCCAGCAGCTTATCAAGGACAGGGATTAACACCGGGGAGCTGTTTTTT
CASSLSRTGINTGELFF
>TRBJ2-5|TRBD2|NA|TRBV6-6
TGTGCCAGCAATAGACTAGCGGGGGACAACAAAGAGACCCAGTACTTC
CASNRLAGDNKETQYF
>TRBJ1-2|NA|NA|TRBV2
TGTGCCAGCAGTGAATGGGGGGGAATCAACTATGGCTACACCTTC
CASSEWGGINYGYTF
>TRBJ1-2|NA|NA|TRBV4-2
TGTGCCAGCAGCCAAGATGGTGGGTGGTACTATGGCTACACCTTC
CASSQDGGWYYGYTF
>TRBJ1-3|NA|NA|TRBV6-5
TGTGCCAGCAGCCAAAGACTGACGGGGGGAAACACCATATATTTT
CASSQRLTGGNTIYF
>TRBJ2-3|TRBD1|NA|TRBV7-9
TGTGCCAGCAGCTTACAGGGGGCTCTCACAGATACGCAGTATTTT
CASSLQGALTDTQYF